This TCR beta chain was found in a study of cytotoxic CD8 clonotypes in ibrutinib-treated CLL. TCRdb's copy holds only in-frame clones and misses some; the assay was immunoSEQ multiplex PCR. The table lists around 97,000 clones, almost 80% of them singletons. In germline, CDR1 is SGHRS, CDR2 YFSETQ. V dropped 6 bases and J dropped 0; count of bases not matched to a gene: 3. CDR3 length equals 15 residues. The chain employs TRBV5-1 and TRBJ2-2; 9 bases map to TRBD1. This receptor was identified in a human donor with chronic lymphocytic leukemia. The sequencing used PBMCs, collected after 12 months of ibrutinib treatment. The CDR3 DNA is TGCGCCAGCACTGGGACAGGGACGAACACCGGGGAGCTGTTTTTT. Protein sequence: CASTGTGTNTGELFF.